Following are 23 T cell receptor beta chains from one sample sequenced in a study of blood T cell repertoires in COVID-19. Assay used: immunoSEQ multiplex PCR; TCRdb lists only in-frame clones, some missing. The sample carries 90,000 to 120,000 clones, around 83% recorded once. The source material was peripheral blood. These receptors all stem from a man in his 70s with acute or convalescent COVID-19.

The V gene is TRBV5-1, the J gene TRBJ1-4, with no clear D. Germline CDR1 is SGHRS and CDR2 is YFSETQ. CDR3 length: 16 residues. Trimming left V 1 base short and J 8 bases short, with 18 bases between. The CDR3 coding sequence is TGCGCCAGCAGCTTGCTCCCCGAGGAAATTAAGGAAAAACTGTTTTTT. Amino acids: CASSLLPEEIKEKLFF.

This chain uses TRBV4-3 with TRBJ1-1; possibly TRBD1 for D (6 bases). V was trimmed by 0 bases and J by 6 bases, leaving 14 bases between them. CDR3 size: 15 residues. The V gene's germline CDR1 is LGHNA and CDR2 YSLEER. The chain's CDR3 is CASSQEWQGWAEAFF. The DNA for the CDR3 is TGCGCCAGCAGCCAAGAATGGCAGGGGTGGGCTGAAGCTTTCTTT.

There are a few counts of this clone. The CDR3 reads CSETLQGETQYF. The CDR3 nucleotides read TGCAGCGAGACACTACAGGGAGAGACCCAGTACTTC. The chain joins TRBV29-1 to TRBJ2-5; possible D gene TRBD1, 6 bases. With 7 bases removed from V and 4 bases from J, the gap between germline ends came to 13 bases. Looked up from germline, CDR1 is SQVTM and CDR2 is ANQGSEA. The CDR3 loop spans 12 amino acids.

The CDR3 DNA follows: TGTGCCAGCAGTGAAGGGTACAGGGGGCGGGAGACCCAGTACTTC. Translated, it gives CASSEGYRGRETQYF. The chain joins TRBV6-1 to TRBJ2-5, with TRBD1 matching 9 bases. The CDR3 covers 15 residues. CDR1 and CDR2 from the germline V gene are MNHNS and SASEGT. Trimming cost V 1 base and J 5 bases; bases outside gene matches: 5.

V and J are TRBV6-6 and TRBJ1-1, with 7 positions matching TRBD1. V shed 2 bases and J 1 base; nucleotides not matched to a gene: 7. In germline, CDR1 is MNHNY, CDR2 SVGAGI (reference sequence). This CDR3 comprises 16 residues. In DNA, the CDR3 is TGTGCCAGCAGTTACACAGGGGCCCCAACGAACACTGAAGCTTTCTTT. This sequence encodes CASSYTGAPTNTEAFF.

This rearrangement joins TRBV10-3 to TRBJ1-2; D is unresolved. Trimming took off 4 bases at V and 5 bases at J, with 11 bases between the two ends. Germline CDR1 ENHRY, CDR2 SYGVKD. The CDR3 contains 13 residues. The CDR3 DNA follows: TGTGCCATCAGTGTTGACATATCATATGGCTACACCTTC. This sequence encodes CAISVDISYGYTF.

This CDR3 is CASKAREVSPLHF. In DNA, the CDR3 is TGTGCCTCAAAAGCCAGGGAAGTTTCACCCCTCCACTTT. The rearrangement uses TRBV19 and TRBJ1-6, with D perhaps TRBD1 (5 bases). The CDR3 consists of 13 residues. Germline V lookup: CDR1 LNHDA, CDR2 SQIVND (reference sequence). Trimming took 11 bases from V and 9 from J, leaving 17 bases between them.

The V gene is TRBV6-4, the J gene TRBJ1-4; D is perhaps TRBD1 (5 bases). The V gene lost 4 bases and the J gene lost 8 bases, with 17 bases spanning the gap. This CDR3 has 15 residues. Germline CDR1 MRHNA, CDR2 SNTAGT. The CDR3 DNA sequence: TGTGCCAGCAGTGTTGAGGCCGCGGGGGGAGAAAAACTGTTTTTT. It encodes CASSVEAAGGEKLFF.

The gene calls are TRBV6-5 and TRBJ1-3, with D unresolved. The CDR3 consists of 11 residues. Germline lookup yields CDR1 MNHEY and CDR2 SVGAGI. V was clipped by 6 bases and J by 3 bases, with 3 bases between them. CDR3 amino acids: CASSGGNTIYF. The CDR3 DNA reads as TGTGCCAGCAGCGGTGGAAACACCATATATTTT.

This chain links TRBV6-5 with TRBJ1-2; D is ambiguous. Deletions cut 7 bases from V and 1 base from J, with 10 bases between. The CDR3 has 13 residues. Germline V CDR1 and CDR2: MNHEY, SVGAGI. In DNA form, the CDR3 reads TGTGCCAGCACCCAGCGGGGTAACTATGGCTACACCTTC. Encoded protein: CASTQRGNYGYTF.

The gene calls are TRBV19 and TRBJ1-5; 11 bases are shared with TRBD1. The length of the CDR3 is 14 residues. Per the germline V gene, CDR1 is LNHDA and CDR2 is SQIVND (reference sequence). V dropped 10 bases and J dropped 2; count of bases not matched to a gene: 4. In DNA, the CDR3 is TGTGCCACCTCGGGACAGGGGGGCAATCAGCCCCAGCATTTT. It encodes CATSGQGGNQPQHF.

The chain combines TRBV10-3 with TRBJ1-1; D unclear. V lost 8 bases and J 1 base, leaving 8 bases between the germline ends. Germline V CDR1 and CDR2: ENHRY, SYGVKD. The CDR3 runs to 12 residues. The CDR3 sequence is CAIGTANTEAFF. In DNA, the CDR3 is TGTGCCATCGGTACAGCGAACACTGAAGCTTTCTTT.

The chain carries TRBV7-2 and TRBJ2-3; 10 nucleotides agree with TRBD2. Germline V CDR1 and CDR2: SGHTA, FQGNSA. The CDR3 covers 15 residues. The V and J ends lost 3 bases and 3 bases, in that order; junction bases with no gene match: 3. The CDR3 sequence: CASSFQRGGTDTQYF. CDR3 bases: TGTGCCAGCAGCTTTCAGCGGGGGGGTACAGATACGCAGTATTTT.

This clone was detected only once. The chain has TRBV12-5 and TRBJ2-6, with 7 bases lining up with TRBD1. From germline, CDR1 is LGHNT and CDR2 FRNRAP. The junction had 3 bases not matched to a gene; V was cut back by 6 bases and J by 4 bases. There are 14 residues in the CDR3. The CDR3: CASGQGIGANVLTF. For the CDR3, the DNA is TGTGCTAGTGGACAGGGGATAGGGGCCAACGTCCTGACTTTC. Filled out from reference TRBV12-5 and TRBJ2-6, the complete variable domain reads DARVTQTPRHKVTEMGQEVTMRCQPILGHNTVFWYRQTMMQGLELLAYFRNRAPLDDSGMPKDRFSAEMPDATLATLKIQPSEPRDSAVYFCASGQGIGANVLTFGAGSRLTVL.

This rearrangement joins TRBV18 to TRBJ1-1; 7 nucleotides align to TRBD1. CDR1 and CDR2 (germline): KGHSH, LQKENI. There are 16 residues in the CDR3. The junction had 8 bases not matched to a gene; V was cut back by 0 bases and J by 4 bases. CDR3 bases: TGTGCCAGCTCACCACCGGGACAGAGGAACAGCACTGAAGCTTTCTTT. Protein product: CASSPPGQRNSTEAFF.

On this clone itself: Other DNA sequences in this sample translate to the same CDR3. The chain joins TRBV19 to TRBJ1-2, with D perhaps TRBD1 (5 bases). V was trimmed by 3 bases and J by 5 bases, leaving 7 bases between them. Germline V gene sequence: CDR1 LNHDA, CDR2 SQIVND (reference sequence). This CDR3 is built from 12 residues. This CDR3 reads CASSMAGYGYTF. CDR3 bases: TGTGCCAGTAGTATGGCAGGGTATGGCTACACCTTC.

The chain couples TRBV7-2 to TRBJ2-7; 7 nucleotides line up with TRBD1. V lost 5 bases, J lost 2 bases, and 15 bases stayed unmatched. There are 17 residues in the CDR3. Germline CDR1 SGHTA, CDR2 FQGNSA. For the CDR3, the DNA is TGTGCCAGCAGCGCCGCCCGGGACAGCATAAAAACCTACGAGCAGTACTTC. Translating gives CASSAARDSIKTYEQYF.

The V and J genes are TRBV11-2 and TRBJ1-3; D might be TRBD1 (5 bases). Germline lookup yields CDR1 SGHAT and CDR2 FQNNGV. The CDR3 contains 16 residues. V was clipped by 2 bases and J by 4 bases, with 15 bases between them. Written as DNA, the CDR3 is TGTGCCAGCAGCTTATGGGGGGGTGCGGCGGGAAACACCATATATTTT. It is translated as CASSLWGGAAGNTIYF.

This chain links TRBV6-7 with TRBJ1-3, with D perhaps TRBD1 (6 bases). TRBV6-7 is flagged as an ORF with uncertain function. Trimming shortened V by 2 bases and J by 2 bases, and 25 bases separated the two germline ends. This CDR3 comprises 20 residues. As DNA, the CDR3 is TGTGCCAGCAGTTACCCTGTCCCCCAGGACAGAGGGATCACTGGAAACACCATATATTTT. Its translation: CASSYPVPQDRGITGNTIYF.

J is TRBJ1-1 and V is TRBV7-8; D uncertain. The length of the CDR3 is 16 residues. Looked up from germline, CDR1 is SGHVS and CDR2 is FQNEAQ. V lost 4 bases and J 1 base, leaving 16 bases between the germline ends. CDR3 DNA sequence: TGTGCCAGCAGCTCGACCGGGGTGTGGCGGAACACTGAAGCTTTCTTT. As protein: CASSSTGVWRNTEAFF.

This clone was found a few times. The chain links TRBV3-1 (or the pseudogene TRBV3-2) to TRBJ1-3; no definite D call. This CDR3 region has 14 residues. Between the trimmed V and J ends, which lost 0 bases and 0 bases, there was a span of 3 bases. The germline V gene encodes CDR1 LGHDT and CDR2 YNNKEL (reference sequence). Here the CDR3 DNA reads TGTGCCAGCAGCCAAGAGAGCTCTGGAAACACCATATATTTT. This codes for CASSQESSGNTIYF.

The chain carries TRBV7-3 and TRBJ2-7; D might be TRBD1 (5 bases). The CDR3 has 15 amino acids. Germline assignment: CDR1 SGHTA and CDR2 FQGTGA. The V end lost 5 bases, the J end lost 2 bases, and 16 bases lay between the germline ends. The CDR3 reads CASSIDSNLAYEQYF. The CDR3 DNA sequence: TGTGCCAGCAGCATAGACAGCAACCTAGCCTACGAGCAGTACTTC.

V usage is TRBV20-1 and J usage is TRBJ2-4, with D tentatively TRBD2 (6 bases). This CDR3 is 11 amino acids long. CDR1 and CDR2 from the germline V gene are DFQATT and SNEGSKA (reference sequence). V was clipped by 5 bases and J by 10 bases, with 12 bases between them. In DNA, the CDR3 is TGCAGTGCTTCAGGAGGAGGGATTCAGTACTTC. It specifies CSASGGGIQYF.